Presented here are 10 T cell receptor beta chains from one specimen sequenced in a study of human T cells and chemical hapten exposure. TCRdb reprocessed the 5' RACE reads via MiXCR and lists one record per CDR3 protein. Altogether approximately 110,000 distinct CDR3 sequences are present, 19% being singletons, with the ten largest covering 2.5% to 3%. Total RNA was extracted from unfractionated whole blood. All receptors derive from a human donor in good health.

The chain employs TRBV20-1 and TRBJ1-1, with TRBD1 matching over 7 bases. V was pared by 0 bases and J by 5 bases, with 12 bases of the junction left unmatched. The CDR3 totals 16 residues. Germline V gene lookup returns CDR1 DFQATT and CDR2 SNEGSKA (reference sequence). The CDR3 sequence: CSAREGPGAGGTEAFF. DNA for the CDR3: TGCAGTGCTAGAGAGGGGCCAGGGGCAGGGGGAACTGAAGCTTTCTTT.

This clonotype was found a few times. V and J are TRBV20-1 and TRBJ1-5; D not resolved. V gave up 4 bases and J gave up 3 bases, with 13 bases separating them. This CDR3 is built from 14 residues. Looked up from germline, CDR1 is DFQATT and CDR2 is SNEGSKA (reference sequence). CDR3 sequence: CSAIRGPVNQPQHF. The CDR3 nucleotides are TGCAGTGCTATTCGGGGTCCCGTCAATCAGCCCCAGCATTTT.

The chain employs TRBV6-1 and TRBJ2-3; D is uncertain. The CDR3 totals 14 residues. CDR1 MNHNS and CDR2 SASEGT come from the germline V gene. The V end was cut by 2 bases, the J end by 4 bases, with 10 bases between. This CDR3 reads CASSERGESDTQYF. The CDR3 DNA sequence: TGTGCCAGCAGTGAACGTGGGGAATCAGATACGCAGTATTTT.

This chain connects TRBV20-1 to TRBJ2-4; D gene unclear. CDR1 and CDR2 from the germline V gene are DFQATT and SNEGSKA (reference sequence). There are 14 residues in the CDR3. V was cut by 3 bases and J by 0 bases, with 9 bases left in between. The CDR3 loop is CSASRTLAKNIQYF. For the CDR3, the DNA is TGCAGTGCTAGCCGTACTCTAGCCAAAAACATTCAGTACTTC.

The chain uses TRBV19 and TRBJ2-1; TRBD2 matches at 11 bases. V shed 6 bases and J 14 bases; nucleotides not matched to a gene: 6. Germline CDR1 and CDR2: LNHDA and SQIVND (reference sequence). The CDR3 is 12 amino acids. CDR3 sequence (DNA): TGTGCCAGTAGCCTAGCGGGGGGACTGGAGTTCTTC. This codes for CASSLAGGLEFF.

The chain has TRBV28 and TRBJ2-5, with unresolved D. Trimming left V 6 bases short and J 5 bases short, with 10 bases between. The CDR3 spans 12 residues. Germline V gene sequence: CDR1 MDHEN, CDR2 SYDVKM. Here the CDR3 reads CASSPGRETQYF. Here the CDR3 DNA reads TGTGCCAGCAGCCCTGGAAGGGAGACCCAGTACTTC.

This clonotype has a count of ten or more. The chain links TRBV28 to TRBJ2-7; maybe TRBD2 (6 bases). This CDR3 spans 12 amino acids. Trimming removed 9 bases at V and 3 bases at J, with 12 bases between. Germline loops: CDR1 MDHEN, CDR2 SYDVKM. The CDR3 DNA follows: TGTGCCAGTAGCTTCGGGAGCTACGAGCAGTACTTC. Its protein is CASSFGSYEQYF.

This chain uses TRBV5-5 with TRBJ2-7; D remains ambiguous. Trimming took off 3 bases at V and 4 bases at J, with 14 bases between the two ends. The germline V gene has CDR1 SGHKS and CDR2 YYEKEE (reference sequence). There are 14 residues in the CDR3. Here the CDR3 DNA reads TGTGCCAGCAGCTGGGCCCCCAATACTTACGAGCAGTACTTC. Its translation is CASSWAPNTYEQYF.

This clonotype appeared a few times. This chain joins TRBV4-1 and TRBJ1-1, with D unresolved. V was clipped by 4 bases and J by 4 bases, with 28 bases between them. CDR3 length equals 19 residues. Germline CDR1 MGHRA, CDR2 YSYEKL. The CDR3 here is CASSRKEGREGSLSTEAFF. CDR3 bases: TGCGCCAGCAGCCGGAAAGAGGGTAGAGAAGGCTCCCTCTCCACTGAAGCTTTCTTT.

The rearrangement uses TRBV6-6 and TRBJ2-5, with a possible D match to TRBD2 (6 bases). V shed 2 bases and J shed 3 bases, with 10 bases lying between them. Germline V lookup: CDR1 MNHNY, CDR2 SVGAGI (reference sequence). The CDR3 contains 14 residues. The CDR3 loop reads CASSYGGSKETQYF. DNA of the CDR3: TGTGCCAGCAGTTACGGAGGGTCCAAAGAGACCCAGTACTTC.